This T cell receptor (beta chain) came from a study of T cell repertoires in cytomegalovirus infection. TCRdb ran MiXCR on the reads and lists one entry per CDR3 protein. The top ten clones hold about an eighth of a sample with roughly 860,000 distinct CDR3 sequences, less than 35% of them seen once. For this clonotype: As yet, its antigen is unknown.

From germline, CDR1 is MNHNS and CDR2 SASEGT. The CDR3 is 15 residues long. V dropped 7 bases and J dropped 0 bases, with 15 bases sitting between them. The receptor's source is a human donor in good health (CMV status not recorded). Some clones in this sample may be carry-over from other donors' samples. Sequencing was performed on cultured CD8+ T cells from PBMCs, taken from culture after CMV antigen stimulation. The gene calls are TRBV6-1 and TRBJ1-1, with D perhaps matching TRBD1 (5 bases). The chain's CDR3 is CASTQGVGMNTEAFF. Here the CDR3 DNA reads TGTGCCAGCACTCAAGGGGTAGGAATGAACACTGAAGCTTTCTTT.